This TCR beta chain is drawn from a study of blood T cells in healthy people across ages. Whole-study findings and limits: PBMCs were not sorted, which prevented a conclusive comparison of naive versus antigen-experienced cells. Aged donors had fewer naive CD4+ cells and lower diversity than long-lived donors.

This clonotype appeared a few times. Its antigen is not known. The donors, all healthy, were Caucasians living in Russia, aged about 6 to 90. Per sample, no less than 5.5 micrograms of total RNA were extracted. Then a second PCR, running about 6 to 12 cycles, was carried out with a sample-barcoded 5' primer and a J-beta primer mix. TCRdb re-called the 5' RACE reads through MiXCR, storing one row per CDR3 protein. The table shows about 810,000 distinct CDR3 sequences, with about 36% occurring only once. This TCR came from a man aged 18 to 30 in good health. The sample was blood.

The CDR3 sequence is CASSDGVGTGYTF. CDR3 nucleotide sequence: TGTGCCAGCAGTGACGGGGTGGGGACTGGCTACACCTTC. This sequence joins TRBV6-6 and TRBJ1-2; weak D call: TRBD1 (5 bases). The CDR3 is 13 amino acids. V lost 5 bases to trimming and J lost 7 bases, with 14 bases between them. Germline V gives CDR1 MNHNY, CDR2 SVGAGI (reference sequence).